A selection of T cell receptor beta chains follows, all from one sample in a study of blood T cell repertoires in COVID-19. Sequencing was performed with immunoSEQ multiplex PCR; in TCRdb, only in-frame clones are kept and a portion is missing. Of about 170,000 clones in the sample, about 86% are singletons; the top ten hold 5.5% to 7%. Sample: peripheral blood. The receptor source for this set is a man aged 50 to 59 with active or convalescent COVID-19. The CDR3 runs from the conserved cysteine through the conserved F or W.

TRBJ2-7 TRBV28 CASRRGGTGAHEQYF
TRBJ2-1 TRBV10-3 CAISESDTYNEQFF
TRBJ1-1 TRBV5-6 CASSWAGKMNTEAFF
TRBJ1-5 TRBV7-2 CASSLTGVFGNQPQHF
TRBJ1-1 TRBV18 CASSPSQDMNTEAFF
TRBJ2-3 TRBV24-1 CATSDLSQGALAQYF
TRBJ2-7 TRBV7-8 CASRLGRLAGSYEQYF
TRBJ2-5 TRBV29-1 CSGVSGGQETQYF
TRBJ2-5 TRBV7-8 CASSLVGPGGQETQYF
TRBJ1-5 TRBV6-2/TRBV6-3 CASSRRDPRVVPQHF
TRBJ1-1 TRBV6-2/TRBV6-3 CASSEGTVINTEAFF
TRBJ1-1 TRBV6-5 CASSYGDMNTEAFF
TRBJ1-1 TRBV5-6 CASSFLFEGTEAFF
TRBJ2-2 TRBV6-5 CASSYSGEFTGELFF
TRBJ1-5 TRBV19 CASSIAVDNQPQHF